The sample holds many counts of the clone carrying this T cell receptor beta chain. Its antigen is unidentified. V was pared by 2 bases and J by 3 bases, with 4 bases between. The CDR3 length is 12 residues. Germline V CDR1 and CDR2: SGHTA, FQGNSA. CDR3-region Arm-PCR and iRepertoire HTBI primers produced the TCR beta libraries. In the study's own analysis: The identification of under 65 TRBV and some 14 TRBJ segments was made across samples. TCRdb used MiXCR to reprocess the multiplex PCR reads, holding one entry per CDR3 protein. The V and J calls shown here were made by TCRdb, not taken from the authors' results. The sample yields hundreds of thousands of distinct CDR3 sequences, approximately 15% seen once. This sample is drawn from a study of regulatory T cells in long-lasting Graves disease. On the study more broadly: Graves' patients, newly diagnosed, had taken antithyroid drugs under 3 months.

Specified time point: newly diagnosed GD, antithyroid drugs for less than 3 months. The authors made the TCR library using RNA they extracted from PBMCs. Study-wide points: TRBV28 was favored in persistent disease, as were TRBJ1-2 and TRBJ2-5. Whereas new patients shared 966 public clonotypes, persistent patients shared more, at about 3,000.

This sample also appeared in a second study, on T cells in Graves' hyperthyroidism and ophthalmopathy.

The sequencing here drew on peripheral blood mononuclear cells (PBMCs), taken at new diagnosis, from a patient treated with antithyroid drugs. This clonotype was obtained from a woman in her twenties or thirties with Graves disease. The chain couples TRBV7-2 to TRBJ1-1; D is unresolved. In DNA form, the CDR3 reads TGTGCCAGCAGCTTAACTCACACTGAAGCTTTCTTT. Translated, it gives CASSLTHTEAFF.